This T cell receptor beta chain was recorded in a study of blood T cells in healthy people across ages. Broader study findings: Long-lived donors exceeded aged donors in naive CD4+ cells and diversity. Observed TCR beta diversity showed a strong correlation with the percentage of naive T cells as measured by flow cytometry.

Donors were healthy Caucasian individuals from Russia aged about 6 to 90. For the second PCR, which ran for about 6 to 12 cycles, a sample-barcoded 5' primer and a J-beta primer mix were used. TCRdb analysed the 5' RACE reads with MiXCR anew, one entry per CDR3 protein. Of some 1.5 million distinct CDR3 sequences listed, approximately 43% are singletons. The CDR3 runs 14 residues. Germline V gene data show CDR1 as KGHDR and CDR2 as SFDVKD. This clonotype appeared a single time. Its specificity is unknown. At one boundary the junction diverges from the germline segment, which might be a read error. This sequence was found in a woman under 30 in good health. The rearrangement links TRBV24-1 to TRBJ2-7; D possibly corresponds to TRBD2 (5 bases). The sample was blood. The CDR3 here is CATSDREGSCEQYF. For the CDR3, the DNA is TGTGCCACCAGTGACCGGGAAGGCTCCTGCGAGCAGTACTTC.